This T cell receptor beta chain was retrieved from a study of blood T cell repertoires in COVID-19. As for the study in general: Samples taken during acute and convalescent COVID-19 were collected in the United States, Italy and Spain. T cells, B-cell-depleted T cells, or PBMCs supplied cDNA or gDNA.

Authors' data handling: The assay estimated nucleated cells by amplifying reference gene primers. Sequencing used immunoSEQ multiplex PCR; TCRdb keeps in-frame clones, though not all of them. The V and J calls and clone size are taken from that table; D and trimming were inferred from the DNA. The sample consists of over 150,000 clones, roughly 83% of them appearing once. V dropped 7 bases and J dropped 7; count of bases not matched to a gene: 10. Germline loops: CDR1 SNHLY, CDR2 FYNNEI. This CDR3 contains 15 residues. V gene TRBV2 combines with J gene TRBJ1-6, with 7 bases aligning to TRBD1. This clonotype originated in an older woman with acute or convalescent COVID-19. The specimen was peripheral blood. The CDR3 loop is CASNWDSGTNSPLHF. The CDR3 region has the DNA TGTGCCAGCAATTGGGACAGTGGGACCAATTCACCCCTCCACTTT.